The rows below give T cell receptor beta chains drawn from one sample of a study of identical twins. Using its own MiXCR run on the 5' RACE reads, TCRdb lists one record per CDR3 protein. Of 200,000 to 300,000 distinct CDR3 sequences in the sample, about 13% were seen once. The sample also formed part of further work on yellow fever vaccine responses in identical twins.

Source material: memory (CD45RO+) T cells sorted from blood. These receptors came from a woman aged 18-29 years in good health. Both conserved end residues are part of each CDR3. Fields, in order: CDR3 length, D gene, V gene, J gene, clone size, CDR3 protein, CDR3 DNA. D genes are given only for firm matches. For some rows the clone size is stated as once, few or many, or as a class when expanded; others skip it.

length: 14
D: .
V: TRBV3-1
J: TRBJ2-7
size: many
CDR3: CASSQYWEAYEQYF
DNA: TGTGCCAGCAGCCAGTACTGGGAAGCCTACGAGCAGTACTTC

length: 14
D: TRBD1
V: TRBV2
J: TRBJ2-2
size: many
CDR3: CASRGDSDTGELFF
DNA: TGTGCCAGCAGGGGGGACAGCGACACCGGGGAGCTGTTTTTT

length: 15
D: .
V: TRBV7-3
J: TRBJ2-2
size: .
CDR3: CASSLMGPGPGELFF
DNA: TGTGCCAGCAGCTTAATGGGCCCTGGTCCCGGGGAGCTGTTTTTT

length: 16
D: .
V: TRBV5-5
J: TRBJ2-3
size: .
CDR3: CASSVYLAPSTDTQYF
DNA: TGTGCCAGCAGCGTTTATCTAGCACCAAGCACAGATACGCAGTATTTT

length: 17
D: TRBD1
V: TRBV3-1
J: TRBJ2-7
size: .
CDR3: CASSQDILQGAAYEQYF
DNA: TGTGCCAGCAGCCAAGATATTTTACAGGGGGCAGCCTACGAGCAGTACTTC

length: 15
D: TRBD2
V: TRBV5-1
J: TRBJ2-1
size: once
CDR3: CASSQLAGGEDEQFF
DNA: TGCGCCAGCAGCCAGCTAGCGGGGGGCGAGGATGAGCAGTTCTTC

length: 14
D: TRBD1
V: TRBV29-1
J: TRBJ1-1
size: many
CDR3: CSVGVGGMNTEAFF
DNA: TGCAGCGTGGGGGTAGGGGGCATGAACACTGAAGCTTTCTTT

length: 15
D: .
V: TRBV27
J: TRBJ2-6
size: .
CDR3: CASRPTGWGANVLTF
DNA: TGTGCCAGCAGGCCAACAGGGTGGGGGGCCAACGTCCTGACTTTC

length: 16
D: .
V: TRBV15
J: TRBJ2-3
size: .
CDR3: CATSRSPGLSVDTQYF
DNA: TGTGCCACCAGCCGATCGCCCGGACTATCGGTAGATACGCAGTATTTT

length: 14
D: .
V: TRBV6-2/TRBV6-3
J: TRBJ2-7
size: .
CDR3: CASSPAVPRYEQYF
DNA: TGTGCCAGCAGTCCCGCGGTCCCACGCTACGAGCAGTACTTC

length: 16
D: TRBD1
V: TRBV6-1
J: TRBJ2-1
size: many
CDR3: CASRGLDRVSYNEQFF
DNA: TGTGCCAGCAGGGGCCTCGACAGGGTCTCCTACAATGAGCAGTTCTTC

length: 17
D: .
V: TRBV7-8
J: TRBJ2-5
size: .
CDR3: CASRLGGGALGQETQYF
DNA: TGTGCCAGCAGGTTAGGTGGAGGTGCTCTAGGGCAAGAGACCCAGTACTTC

length: 14
D: .
V: TRBV14
J: TRBJ1-6
size: .
CDR3: CASSQAVDNSPLHF
DNA: TGTGCCAGCAGCCAAGCAGTCGATAATTCACCCCTCCACTTT

length: 14
D: TRBD2
V: TRBV20-1
J: TRBJ2-7
size: many
CDR3: CSAKAGALSYEQYF
DNA: TGCAGTGCTAAAGCGGGGGCCCTCTCCTACGAGCAGTACTTC

length: 15
D: TRBD2
V: TRBV12-3/TRBV12-4
J: TRBJ2-1
size: many
CDR3: CASSDWGGAYNEQFF
DNA: TGTGCCAGCAGTGACTGGGGGGGAGCCTACAATGAGCAGTTCTTC

length: 14
D: .
V: TRBV5-1
J: TRBJ1-1
size: many
CDR3: CASSFGSVITEAFF
DNA: TGCGCCAGCAGCTTTGGATCTGTCATCACTGAAGCTTTCTTT

length: 15
D: TRBD2
V: TRBV2
J: TRBJ2-7
size: few
CDR3: CASSESGTHSYEQYF
DNA: TGTGCCAGCAGTGAAAGCGGGACTCACTCCTACGAGCAGTACTTC

length: 16
D: .
V: TRBV9
J: TRBJ2-2
size: few
CDR3: CASSVGPGANTGELFF
DNA: TGTGCCAGCAGCGTAGGTCCAGGGGCGAACACCGGGGAGCTGTTTTTT

length: 15
D: TRBD1
V: TRBV6-2/TRBV6-3
J: TRBJ2-5
size: few
CDR3: CASSTGTGWWETQYF
DNA: TGTGCCAGCAGCACCGGGACAGGGTGGTGGGAGACCCAGTACTTC

length: 13
D: .
V: TRBV10-3
J: TRBJ2-7
size: few
CDR3: CAIRPGVGYEQYF
DNA: TGTGCCATCAGACCGGGAGTTGGTTACGAGCAGTACTTC

length: 12
D: .
V: TRBV7-9
J: TRBJ1-5
size: few
CDR3: CASSLDTQPQHF
DNA: TGTGCCAGCAGCTTAGATACTCAGCCCCAGCATTTT

length: 18
D: .
V: TRBV6-2/TRBV6-3
J: TRBJ2-7
size: few
CDR3: CASWTDSMGHPTAYEQYF
DNA: TGTGCCAGCTGGACTGATTCTATGGGACACCCGACGGCCTACGAGCAGTACTTC

length: 13
D: .
V: TRBV4-2
J: TRBJ1-1
size: .
CDR3: CASSQASREEAFF
DNA: TGTGCCAGCAGCCAAGCCTCCCGGGAAGAAGCTTTCTTT

length: 18
D: .
V: TRBV5-1
J: TRBJ2-6
size: .
CDR3: CASSLGGGANSGANVLTF
DNA: TGCGCCAGCAGCTTAGGCGGAGGGGCCAACTCTGGGGCCAACGTCCTGACTTTC

length: 15
D: .
V: TRBV25-1
J: TRBJ2-7
size: .
CDR3: CASSEMRQGSYEQYF
DNA: TGTGCCAGCAGTGAGATGAGACAAGGCTCCTACGAGCAGTACTTC

length: 14
D: TRBD1
V: TRBV20-1
J: TRBJ1-6
size: once
CDR3: CSARPGTDNSPLHF
DNA: TGCAGTGCCCGTCCCGGGACAGATAATTCACCCCTCCACTTT

length: 17
D: TRBD2
V: TRBV5-1
J: TRBJ2-2
size: many
CDR3: CASSQLAGGANTGELFF
DNA: TGCGCCAGCAGTCAACTAGCGGGAGGAGCGAACACCGGGGAGCTGTTTTTT

length: 14
D: .
V: TRBV27
J: TRBJ2-7
size: many
CDR3: CASSLGVGSYEQYF
DNA: TGTGCCAGCAGTTTAGGGGTTGGTAGCTACGAGCAGTACTTC

length: 15
D: .
V: TRBV5-4
J: TRBJ1-5
size: few
CDR3: CASSADGGGNQPQHF
DNA: TGTGCCAGCAGCGCCGACGGCGGGGGCAATCAGCCCCAGCATTTT

length: 13
D: .
V: TRBV28
J: TRBJ1-1
size: few
CDR3: CASSFFSSSEAFF
DNA: TGTGCCAGCAGTTTTTTTTCTTCCTCTGAAGCTTTCTTT

length: 13
D: TRBD1
V: TRBV4-3
J: TRBJ1-2
size: .
CDR3: CASSQRQGDGYTF
DNA: TGCGCCAGCAGCCAACGTCAGGGGGATGGCTACACCTTC

length: 15
D: .
V: TRBV5-1
J: TRBJ2-1
size: .
CDR3: CASSLAGQNTNEQFF
DNA: TGCGCCAGCAGCTTGGCCGGTCAGAATACGAATGAGCAGTTCTTC

length: 15
D: TRBD1
V: TRBV12-3/TRBV12-4
J: TRBJ2-3
size: .
CDR3: CASSHGQGLPDTQYF
DNA: TGTGCCAGCAGCCACGGACAGGGTCTCCCAGATACGCAGTATTTT

length: 13
D: .
V: TRBV7-3
J: TRBJ1-1
size: few
CDR3: CASSLTPDTEAFF
DNA: TGTGCCAGCAGCTTAACCCCGGACACTGAAGCTTTCTTT

length: 14
D: .
V: TRBV21-1
J: TRBJ2-5
size: .
CDR3: CASSKTGKQETQYF
DNA: TGTGCCAGCAGCAAGACAGGGAAGCAAGAGACCCAGTACTTC

length: 16
D: .
V: TRBV4-2
J: TRBJ2-6
size: .
CDR3: CASSRTDSSGANVLTF
DNA: TGTGCCAGCAGCCGGACCGACAGCTCTGGGGCCAACGTCCTGACTTTC

length: 15
D: .
V: TRBV3-1
J: TRBJ1-4
size: many
CDR3: CASSQRQGLNEKLFF
DNA: TGTGCCAGCAGCCAACGGCAGGGCCTTAATGAAAAACTGTTTTTT

length: 16
D: TRBD2
V: TRBV20-1
J: TRBJ2-3
size: .
CDR3: CSASSSSGGARDTQYF
DNA: TGCAGTGCTAGCTCGTCTAGCGGGGGGGCTAGAGATACGCAGTATTTT

length: 17
D: TRBD2
V: TRBV12-3/TRBV12-4
J: TRBJ2-7
size: .
CDR3: CASSPGGSGLSSYEQYF
DNA: TGTGCCAGCAGTCCCGGGGGGTCAGGGCTTAGCTCCTACGAGCAGTACTTC

length: 17
D: TRBD1
V: TRBV28
J: TRBJ1-6
size: few
CDR3: CASSLSGQGNYNSPLHF
DNA: TGTGCCAGCAGTCTAAGTGGACAGGGAAACTATAATTCACCCCTCCACTTT

length: 13
D: .
V: TRBV29-1
J: TRBJ2-1
size: .
CDR3: CSVSSSGFGEQFF
DNA: TGCAGCGTATCTTCGAGCGGGTTCGGAGAGCAGTTCTTC

length: 15
D: .
V: TRBV28
J: TRBJ2-7
size: .
CDR3: CASSHLTGGADEQYF
DNA: TGTGCCAGCAGTCACCTGACGGGGGGCGCGGACGAGCAGTACTTC

length: 11
D: .
V: TRBV30
J: TRBJ2-1
size: .
CDR3: CAWTPEGMQFF
DNA: TGTGCCTGGACCCCCGAGGGAATGCAGTTCTTC

length: 13
D: TRBD1
V: TRBV29-1
J: TRBJ2-1
size: few
CDR3: CSVDRGRLNEQFF
DNA: TGCAGCGTAGACAGGGGGCGTTTGAATGAGCAGTTCTTC

length: 14
D: TRBD1
V: TRBV20-1
J: TRBJ2-2
size: .
CDR3: CSGWDRTNTGELFF
DNA: TGCAGTGGATGGGACAGAACGAACACCGGGGAGCTGTTTTTT

length: 15
D: TRBD1
V: TRBV7-9
J: TRBJ2-7
size: .
CDR3: CASSLGPGQKDEQYF
DNA: TGTGCCAGCAGCTTAGGACCGGGACAGAAGGACGAGCAGTACTTC

length: 14
D: .
V: TRBV27
J: TRBJ2-3
size: .
CDR3: CASSFRVGTDTQYF
DNA: TGTGCCAGCAGTTTCCGAGTCGGTACAGATACGCAGTATTTT

length: 16
D: TRBD2
V: TRBV18
J: TRBJ2-3
size: .
CDR3: CASSPTSGTSTDTQYF
DNA: TGTGCCAGCTCCCCCACTAGCGGGACTAGCACAGATACGCAGTATTTT

length: 18
D: TRBD1
V: TRBV11-1
J: TRBJ2-4
size: .
CDR3: CASSPRDRLGEAKNIQYF
DNA: TGTGCCAGCAGCCCCCGGGACAGATTGGGGGAGGCCAAAAACATTCAGTACTTC

length: 11
D: .
V: TRBV6-2/TRBV6-3
J: TRBJ2-1
size: .
CDR3: CASSYVGEPFF
DNA: TGTGCCAGCAGTTACGTAGGGGAGCCGTTCTTC